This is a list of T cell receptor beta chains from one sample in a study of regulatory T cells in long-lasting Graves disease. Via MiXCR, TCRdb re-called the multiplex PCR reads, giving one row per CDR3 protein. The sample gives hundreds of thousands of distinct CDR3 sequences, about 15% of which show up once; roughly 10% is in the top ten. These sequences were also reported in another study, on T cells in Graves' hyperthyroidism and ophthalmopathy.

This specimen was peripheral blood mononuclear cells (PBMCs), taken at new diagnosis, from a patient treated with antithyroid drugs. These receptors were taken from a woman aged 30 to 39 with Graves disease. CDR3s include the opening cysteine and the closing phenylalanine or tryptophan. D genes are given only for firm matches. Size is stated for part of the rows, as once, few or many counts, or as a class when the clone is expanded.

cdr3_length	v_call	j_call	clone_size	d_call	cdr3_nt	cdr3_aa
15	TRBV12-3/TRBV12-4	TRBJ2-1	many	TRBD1	TGTGCCAGCAGTTTCGGACAGGAATCCTACAATGAGCAGTTCTTC	CASSFGQESYNEQFF
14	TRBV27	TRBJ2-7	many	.	TGTGCCAGCAGTTTATCCCCGGGTTACTACGAGCAGTACTTC	CASSLSPGYYEQYF
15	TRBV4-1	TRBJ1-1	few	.	TGCGCCAGCAGGATTGGGGCGCGATGGAACACTGAAGCTTTCTTT	CASRIGARWNTEAFF
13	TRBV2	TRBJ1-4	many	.	TGTGCCAGCGTGGCGGGGACGGGTGAAAAACTGTTTTTT	CASVAGTGEKLFF
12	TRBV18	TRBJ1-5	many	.	TGTGCCAGCTCCGAGGTAAATCAGCCCCAGCATTTT	CASSEVNQPQHF
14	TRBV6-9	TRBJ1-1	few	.	TGTGCCAGCAGTTACTCCCGGGACCGCACTGAAGCTTTCTTT	CASSYSRDRTEAFF
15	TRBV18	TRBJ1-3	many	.	TGTGCCAGCTCTCCAGGGTCGTCGTCTGGAAACACCATATATTTT	CASSPGSSSGNTIYF
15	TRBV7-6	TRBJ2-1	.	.	TGTGCCAGCAGCTTAGCGGCGGAGACCTACAATGAGCAGTTCTTC	CASSLAAETYNEQFF
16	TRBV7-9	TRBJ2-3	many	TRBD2	TGTGCCAGCAGCCCACTCCTAGCGGGAGTCACAGATACGCAGTATTTT	CASSPLLAGVTDTQYF
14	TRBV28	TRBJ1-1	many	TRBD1	TGTGCCAGCTTAAGAGAACAGGGGTACACTGAAGCTTTCTTT	CASLREQGYTEAFF
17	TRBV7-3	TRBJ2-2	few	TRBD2	TGTGCCAGCAGCTCGCGACTAGCGGGGCCGGGAACCGGGGAGCTGTTTTTT	CASSSRLAGPGTGELFF
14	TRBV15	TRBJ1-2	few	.	TGTGCCACCAGCAGAGCAGCCGGGAACTATGGCTACACCTTC	CATSRAAGNYGYTF
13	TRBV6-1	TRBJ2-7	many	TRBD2	TGTGCCGCCGGGACTAGCGGAACCTACGAGCAGTACTTC	CAAGTSGTYEQYF
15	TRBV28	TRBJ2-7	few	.	TGTGCCAGCAGTTTATTTGGTACCAGCTCCTACGAGCAGTACTTC	CASSLFGTSSYEQYF
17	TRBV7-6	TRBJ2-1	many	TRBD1	TGTGCCAGCAGCCGGGACAGGGGGACCTACTCCTACAATGAGCAGTTCTTC	CASSRDRGTYSYNEQFF
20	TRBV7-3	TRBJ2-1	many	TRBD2	TGTGCCAGCAGCTTCACCGGACTAGCGGGAGGGCGGTATGGGAACAATGAGCAGTTCTTC	CASSFTGLAGGRYGNNEQFF
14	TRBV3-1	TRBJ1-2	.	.	TGTACCAGCAGCCAAGGTCCGGCTAACTATGGCTACACCTTC	CTSSQGPANYGYTF
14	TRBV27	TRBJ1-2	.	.	TGTGCCAGCAGCCGCCGGGGGGGAGGAAATGGCTACACCTTC	CASSRRGGGNGYTF
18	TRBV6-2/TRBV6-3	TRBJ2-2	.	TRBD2	TGTGCCAGCAGTTACCCCGGACTAGCGGGAGTGGACACCGGGGAGCTGTTTTTT	CASSYPGLAGVDTGELFF
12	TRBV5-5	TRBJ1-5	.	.	TGTGCCCCCACAGCCCGGGGGAAAGCCCAGCATTTT	CAPTARGKAQHF
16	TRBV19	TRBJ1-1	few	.	TGTGCCAGTAGTATTTTCGACGGTCGGTTGAACACTGAAGCTTTCTTT	CASSIFDGRLNTEAFF
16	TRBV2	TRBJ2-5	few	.	TGTGCCAGCAGTGATCCGAATAAGAGGGGGGTAGGGACCCAGTACTTC	CASSDPNKRGVGTQYF
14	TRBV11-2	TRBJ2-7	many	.	TGTGCCAGCAGCTTAGTTTTAAGAACGAACGAGCAGTACTTC	CASSLVLRTNEQYF
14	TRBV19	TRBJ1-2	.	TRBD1	TGTGCCAGTACCAGGGGCCGCGGACAGGGGAGCTACACCTTC	CASTRGRGQGSYTF
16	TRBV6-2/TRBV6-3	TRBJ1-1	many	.	TGTGCCAGCAGTGTTTCTAACCTGGACGGAAACACTGAAGCTTTCTTT	CASSVSNLDGNTEAFF
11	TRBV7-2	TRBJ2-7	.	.	TGTGTCAGCAGCAACCACTACGAGCAGTACTTC	CVSSNHYEQYF
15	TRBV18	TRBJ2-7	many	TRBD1	TGTGCCAGCTCACCAGAGACAGGGGACCCCTACGAGCAGTACTTC	CASSPETGDPYEQYF
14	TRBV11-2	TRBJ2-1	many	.	TGTGCCAGCAGCTTCAGGACAGTCTACAATGAGCAGTTCTTC	CASSFRTVYNEQFF